The 4 T cell receptor beta chains given below trace back to one sample, sequenced in a study of T cells after yellow fever vaccination (dated by TCRdb to between 2017 and 2020). The intended sense of this specimen's treatment or condition label: live attenuated yellow fever vaccine strain. Library creation used 5' RACE. Sequencing instrument: Illumina NovaSeq 6000. The public sequencing data were trimmed at Q25 with fastp and processed into clonotypes with MiXCR by TCRdb, which kept only in-frame beta chains. Rows with one shared CDR3 protein collapse into an entry with the most common genes and DNA. This sample holds about 350,000 distinct CDR3 sequences; over 4% were observed only once. The ten most abundant clones make up about 22% of the sample. Sequenced here: PBMCs, sampled 5 days after the yellow fever booster vaccination. The receptors shown here come from a man aged 18 to 29 who received the YFV17D yellow fever vaccine.

The gene calls are TRBV11-2 and TRBJ2-5; D perhaps matches TRBD2 (6 bases). V was pared by 5 bases and J by 2 bases, with 15 bases between. CDR3 length: 15 amino acids. Germline CDR1 reads SGHAT; CDR2 reads FQNNGV. The chain's CDR3 is CASSPTRGSQETQYF. The CDR3 region has the DNA TGTGCCAGCAGCCCCACCCGGGGGTCGCAAGAGACCCAGTACTTC. Variable domain in full (rest from reference TRBV11-2 and TRBJ2-5): EAGVAQSPRYKIIEKRQSVAFWCNPISGHATLYWYQQILGQGPKLLIQFQNNGVVDDSQLPKDRFSAERLKGVDSTLKIQPAKLEDSAVYLCASSPTRGSQETQYFGPGTRLLVL.

This clonotype was seen more than once but under ten times. The chain links TRBV29-1 to TRBJ2-2; D is perhaps TRBD2 (5 bases). V gave up 4 bases and J gave up 4 bases, with 16 bases separating them. The CDR3 is 15 residues long. Germline V CDR1 and CDR2: SQVTM, ANQGSEA. CDR3 sequence reads: CSVALVGAGTGELFF. CDR3 coding DNA: TGCAGCGTTGCCCTCGTGGGTGCGGGCACCGGGGAGCTGTTTTTT.

The J gene is TRBJ2-5, the V gene TRBV4-1; 8 positions match TRBD1. The germline CDR1 and CDR2 sequences are MGHRA and YSYEKL. CDR3 length equals 12 residues. The V and J ends lost 4 bases and 14 bases, in that order; junction bases with no gene match: 9. CDR3 DNA: TGCGCCAGCAGCCGTATACAGGGGGAATATTACTTC. Amino acids: CASSRIQGEYYF.

A few counts support this clonotype. The rearrangement joins TRBV7-2 to TRBJ2-3, with TRBD2 identical over 9 bases. Germline CDR1 is SGHTA and CDR2 is FQGNSA. Trimming cost V 2 bases and J 4 bases; bases outside gene matches: 7. The CDR3 runs to 16 residues. CDR3 DNA: TGTGCCAGCAGCTTAAAATGGCGGGGGGGGGCAGATACGCAGTATTTT. Protein product: CASSLKWRGGADTQYF.